This record covers a single T cell receptor (beta chain). Its target antigen remains unknown. No much larger clonotype is one base removed from it; base qualities were not supplied. Reading the label with the study, this specimen's treatment or condition is: 10-day PBMC culture with coronavirus spike peptide pools or control peptides (ViraFEST assay). The study used the ViraFEST assay, which expanded antigen-specific T cells with peptide pools and then identified expanded clonotypes by TCR sequencing. The convalescent patients' positive SARS-CoV-2 PCR tests were from March to December 2020, which was before the Alpha, Beta and Delta variants emerged in the United States. Each well held about 2 million PBMCs cultured in IMDM containing roughly 5% human AB serum and around 9.2 IU/ml IL-2, with 10 ug/ml peptide pools added. On days 3 and 7, half of the culture medium was replaced with fresh IL-2-containing medium. After less than twelve days of culture, CD4+ T cells were isolated by negative selection with the EasySep CD4+ T cell isolation kit. PBMCs were separated from whole blood using Ficoll-Paque Plus gradient centrifugation and then either used fresh or cryopreserved at -140C. Each culture condition was generally run in triplicate wells.

From the cysteine through the phenylalanine, the CDR3 covers 11 amino acids. The entry retains the CDR3 DNA only, 33 bases that are in frame from base 1. Deletion took 5 bases off V and 8 bases off J, with a span of 6 bases between the germline ends. CDR1 and CDR2, looked up from the germline V gene, are SGHNT and YENEEA. This specimen belongs to a study of vaccination and CD4 T cells after COVID-19 (dated by TCRdb to the early 2020s). For the study in its entirety: SARS-CoV-2 positivity had been established in the convalescent patients by nasal swab PCR, and mild disease was recorded in several of these patients and severe disease in one. In the convalescent cohort there were six males and four females, among whom were two Hispanic individuals, seven Caucasians, two Asians and one multiracial person. Participants got two doses of the Pfizer-BioNTech BNT162b2 vaccine (n=8) or two doses of the Moderna mRNA-1273 vaccine (n=2). Post-COVID blood samples from convalescent patients were collected a median of roughly 100 days after diagnosis, with a range of roughly 35 to 161 days. Post-vaccine blood samples were taken a median of about 72 days after the second vaccine dose, with a range of roughly 13 to 250 days. Culture stimuli were overlapping spike peptide pools from SARS-CoV-2 and from the common cold coronaviruses HCoV-NL63, HCoV-OC43 and HCoV-229E. In control cultures, a CEFX viral epitope pool was used as positive control, an HIV-1 Nef peptide pool was used as negative control, or no peptide was added. In around nine COVID-19 convalescent patients and a handful of infection-naive healthy vaccine recipients, the spike-specific CD4+ TCR repertoire before mRNA vaccination was compared with the repertoire after mRNA vaccination. General study outcomes and caveats: The number of convalescent patients in the study was relatively small, and the study did not examine early timepoints following natural infection. Of the vaccine-specific clones found in convalescent patients, nearly all (304 of 307) were mono-reactive for SARS-CoV-2 spike instead of being cross-reactive with common cold coronaviruses. Among convalescent patients, a median 86.3% of the SARS-CoV-2-reactive clones seen after vaccination appeared only after vaccination, which suggests priming specific to the vaccine. The median count of SARS-CoV-2-reactive clonotypes went up from 20 to 25 after infection to a few dozen after vaccination, although the change was not significant.

Library construction relied on PCR. DNA from cultured CD4+ T cells was subjected to TCR sequencing with the Oncomine TCR Beta short-read assay at the Johns Hopkins FTIC core. Genomic DNA was extracted from the cultured CD4+ T cells with the QIAamp micro DNA kit. The Oncomine TCR Beta libraries from cultured CD4+ T cells were pooled using unique dual indexes and then sequenced on an Illumina iSeq 100. In the paper's pipeline: Non-productive sequences were filtered out, and CDR3s that did not start with C, did not end with F or W, or were shorter than 7 amino acids were discarded. The MANAFEST web application identified antigen-specific clonotypes by comparing peptide-stimulated wells against reference wells and other culture wells. An FDR below 0.05, an odds ratio above 5, and a productive frequency above 0.1% in at least two of three replicate wells were required for clones to be considered positive. A clonotype was classed as cross-reactive if the clonotype showed significant expansion both in SARS-CoV-2 spike wells and in at least one common cold coronavirus spike condition. Using R version 3.6.1, CDR3 homology was evaluated through Levenshtein distances (stringdist) along with unrooted phylogenetic trees (ape). Through fastp at Q25 and MiXCR, TCRdb rebuilt clones from the public reads, retaining in-frame beta chains. Identical CDR3 proteins give one entry, which carries the most common genes and DNA. These V and J calls originate from TCRdb's pipeline instead of the authors' own analysis. Recorded for this sample are about 12,000 distinct CDR3 sequences; approximately 71% of them occurred a single time. The ten top clones hold 10% to 13% of the sample.

This receptor was obtained from a human donor who had recovered from COVID-19. The chain couples TRBV11-3 to TRBJ2-2, with the D gene not clear enough to name. The sequenced sample was CD4+ T cells from blood, cultured in vitro. The CDR3 reads as follows: CASSSRGELFF. The DNA sequence is as follows: TGTGCCAGCAGCAGTAGGGGGGAGCTGTTTTTT.